These T cell receptor beta chains were read from a single sample in a study of technical replicates of blood from a few donors. TCRdb's table, derived via immunoSEQ multiplex PCR, lists solely in-frame clones and lacks some. The sample has 50,000 to 70,000 clones; less than 90% are singletons. The sample taken for sequencing was PBMCs. These receptors all come from a human donor in good health. Some clones in this sample may be carry-over from other donors' samples. CDR3s include the opening cysteine and the closing phenylalanine or tryptophan.

V: TRBV29-1; J: TRBJ2-1; CDR3: CSTDQDTYNEQFF
V: TRBV7-3; J: TRBJ2-2; CDR3: CASSLRGQYTGELFF
V: TRBV6-5; J: TRBJ2-1; CDR3: CASSYSETYNEQFF
V: TRBV7-9; J: TRBJ1-1; CDR3: CATLRGIDRNTEAFF
V: TRBV9; J: TRBJ2-1; CDR3: CASSDMDYDNEQFF
V: TRBV9; J: TRBJ2-1; CDR3: CASSVGVSGHNEQFF
V: TRBV7-9; J: TRBJ1-6; CDR3: CASSADRSTRASPLHF
V: TRBV27; J: TRBJ1-6; CDR3: CASSFGGTSPLHF
V: TRBV2; J: TRBJ2-7; CDR3: CALGTLSYEQYF
V: TRBV5-1; J: TRBJ2-2; CDR3: CASTLGEGGPMAGELFF
V: TRBV7-9; J: TRBJ2-7; CDR3: CASSLVSGATHYEQYF
V: TRBV6-6; J: TRBJ2-5; CDR3: CASTLGQGTGGETQYF
V: TRBV28; J: TRBJ1-1; CDR3: CASSQQRGMGTEAFF
V: TRBV7-8; J: TRBJ1-5; CDR3: CASTPQGMGEPQHF
V: TRBV11-2; J: TRBJ1-6; CDR3: CASSKHGTGPNSPLHF
V: TRBV4-3; J: TRBJ1-1; CDR3: CASSQDVGGGGTEAFF
V: TRBV6-6; J: TRBJ1-1; CDR3: CASSWGREAFF
V: TRBV7-8; J: TRBJ2-2; CDR3: CASRASGSETGELFF
V: TRBV7-2; J: TRBJ2-3; CDR3: CASSLVGTAYTDTQYF
V: TRBV10-3; J: TRBJ2-3; CDR3: CAISDSSDNTDTQYF
V: TRBV6-5; J: TRBJ2-6; CDR3: CASSYFLSGANVLTF
V: TRBV19; J: TRBJ1-1; CDR3: CASSIDPTRTEAFF
V: TRBV30; J: TRBJ1-2; CDR3: CASGTGQYGYTF
V: TRBV5-6; J: TRBJ2-1; CDR3: CASSFQVEEQFF
V: TRBV5-6; J: TRBJ2-5; CDR3: CASSPGTGTEETQYF
V: TRBV5-1; J: TRBJ2-1; CDR3: CASSLGLATYNEQFF
V: TRBV5-1; J: TRBJ1-2; CDR3: CASSPTGGSYSGGYTF
V: TRBV7-9; J: TRBJ2-5; CDR3: CASSLGRGYQETQYF
V: TRBV6-1; J: TRBJ1-1; CDR3: CASSLPEERTTEAFF
V: TRBV10-2; J: TRBJ1-6; CDR3: CASRFQSGSPLHF
V: TRBV7-2; J: TRBJ2-3; CDR3: CASSLTGLAGVTDTQYF
V: TRBV30; J: TRBJ2-2; CDR3: CAWGGLAGAMNTGELFF
V: TRBV30; J: TRBJ1-3; CDR3: CAWSGLQTIYF
V: TRBV5-1; J: TRBJ2-7; CDR3: CASRAGSLSYEQYF
V: TRBV7-2; J: TRBJ1-1; CDR3: CASSPGRGAEAFF
V: TRBV7-2; J: TRBJ2-7; CDR3: CASRLRGTYEQYF
V: TRBV4-3; J: TRBJ2-4; CDR3: CASSQELQGRDIQYF
V: TRBV15; J: TRBJ2-1; CDR3: CATSNPGQGSNEQFF
V: TRBV6-5; J: TRBJ2-7; CDR3: CASSYSEGLGDEQYF
V: TRBV6-6; J: TRBJ2-1; CDR3: CASSYTRLYNEQFF
V: TRBV4-2; J: TRBJ1-5; CDR3: CASSQETGLGQPQHF
V: TRBV7-9; J: TRBJ2-5; CDR3: CASSLGSSGGRETQYF
V: TRBV7-2; J: TRBJ2-1; CDR3: CASRYREGTSGAYNEQFF
V: TRBV11-3; J: TRBJ1-5; CDR3: CASSSRQPLSNQPQHF
V: TRBV7-2; J: TRBJ1-2; CDR3: CASSWYRGANYGYTF
V: TRBV30; J: TRBJ2-7; CDR3: CAWNSFGAHEQYF
V: TRBV19; J: TRBJ1-3; CDR3: CASSSRTGVSGNTIYF
V: TRBV10-1; J: TRBJ1-4; CDR3: CASSAKPTGDFVGTNEKLFF